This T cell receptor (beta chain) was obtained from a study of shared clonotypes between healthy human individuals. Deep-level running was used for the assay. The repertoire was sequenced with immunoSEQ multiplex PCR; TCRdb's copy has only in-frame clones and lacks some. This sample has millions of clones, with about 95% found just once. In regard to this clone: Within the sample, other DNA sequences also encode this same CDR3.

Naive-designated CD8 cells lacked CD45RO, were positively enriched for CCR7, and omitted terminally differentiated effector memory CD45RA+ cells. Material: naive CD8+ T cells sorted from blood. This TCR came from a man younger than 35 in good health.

DNA of the CDR3: TGTGCCAGCAGCGCGGGACTAGCGGAAACAGATACGCAGTATTTT. This translates into CASSAGLAETDTQYF. The chain joins TRBV9 to TRBJ2-3, with 11 bases aligning to TRBD2. After removal of 3 bases from V and 3 bases from J, the junction contained 3 bases not matched to a gene. The CDR3 covers 15 residues. The germline V gene has CDR1 SGDLS and CDR2 YYNGEE.